This is a list of T cell receptor beta chains from one sample in a study of CD8 T cells in ankylosing spondylitis. TCRdb itself ran the 5' RACE reads through MiXCR, one entry per CDR3 protein. The data contain around 300,000 distinct CDR3 sequences, around a tenth of them singletons. The material sequenced was blood, either unsorted or a sorted T cell fraction (not recorded which). These receptors were taken from a female donor with ankylosing spondylitis or in good health (not recorded which). Both conserved end residues are part of each CDR3. A D gene is named only where the DNA matches it firmly. For some rows the clone size is stated as once, few or many, or as a class when expanded; others skip it.

clone size	V gene	J gene	D gene	CDR3 DNA	CDR3 protein
many	TRBV29-1	TRBJ2-3	.	TGCAGCGCTGGTCTAGCCCTTAATACGCAGTATTTT	CSAGLALNTQYF
many	TRBV18	TRBJ1-1	TRBD1	TGTGCCAGCTCACCACAGGGACAGGGGACTGAAGCTTTCTTT	CASSPQGQGTEAFF
many	TRBV12-3/TRBV12-4	TRBJ1-5	.	TGTGCCAGCAGTTTCGGACCGGAAAGACCCCAGCATTTT	CASSFGPERPQHF
many	TRBV4-3	TRBJ2-1	TRBD2	TGCGCCAGCAGCCTCTTAGCGGGAATTGAAGACAATGAGCAGTTCTTC	CASSLLAGIEDNEQFF
few	TRBV5-5	TRBJ1-5	.	TGTGCCAGCAGCGAGGACCATAGCAATCAGCCCCAGCATTTT	CASSEDHSNQPQHF
many	TRBV19	TRBJ2-3	TRBD2	TGTGCCAGTAACCTTCTAGCGGGAAGTGCAGATACGCAGTATTTT	CASNLLAGSADTQYF
many	TRBV20-1	TRBJ2-3	TRBD1	TGCAGTGCAAAGACAGGGCTCCGCGATACGCAGTATTTT	CSAKTGLRDTQYF
many	TRBV7-8	TRBJ2-1	.	TGTGCCAGCAGCTTTCGGTTCCATGCCTACAATGAGCAGTTCTTC	CASSFRFHAYNEQFF
many	TRBV29-1	TRBJ1-1	.	TGCAGCGTTGAAGGCCTCTGGGGAGTGAACACTGAAGCTTTCTTT	CSVEGLWGVNTEAFF
many	TRBV6-1	TRBJ1-2	.	TGTGCCAGCAGGAGGGGGGTTAACTATGGCTACACCTTC	CASRRGVNYGYTF
many	TRBV4-1	TRBJ2-1	.	TGCGCCAGCAGCCTTTCGTTAAAACATGAGCAGTTCTTC	CASSLSLKHEQFF
.	TRBV5-1	TRBJ1-1	.	TGCGCCAGCAGCTGGAAAGGGACTGAAGCTTTCTTT	CASSWKGTEAFF
.	TRBV7-8	TRBJ2-2	.	TGTGCCAGCAGGCCGTTAGCCACCGGGGAGCTGTTTTTT	CASRPLATGELFF
.	TRBV28	TRBJ2-1	.	TGTGCCAGCAGTTTCGTGGGGGCCCGAGTTGAGCAGTTCTTC	CASSFVGARVEQFF
.	TRBV10-3	TRBJ2-7	TRBD1	TGTGCCATCAGTTATTCGGACAGGGCTGAGCTCCGGGAGCAGTACTTC	CAISYSDRAELREQYF
few	TRBV27	TRBJ1-4	TRBD1	TGTGCCAGCAGTTTAAAAGTGGGACAGCATAATGAAAAACTGTTTTTT	CASSLKVGQHNEKLFF
many	TRBV3-1	TRBJ2-7	.	TGTGCCAGCAGTCCTAACCCTCAGGTCCACGAGCAGTACTTC	CASSPNPQVHEQYF
many	TRBV10-3	TRBJ1-5	TRBD1	TGTGCCATCAGTGGAACAGGGGGAGGACAGCCCCAGCATTTT	CAISGTGGGQPQHF
few	TRBV12-3/TRBV12-4	TRBJ1-1	.	TGTGCCAGCAGCCAAGCTACTGAAGCTTTCTTT	CASSQATEAFF
.	TRBV28	TRBJ2-2	.	TGTGCCAGCAGGTTTCCGCGAACCACCGGGGAGCTGTTTTTT	CASRFPRTTGELFF
few	TRBV11-2	TRBJ2-1	TRBD2	TGTGCCAGCAGCCTCCCCCGGGGGGGCGGGGGAAACAATGAGCAGTTCTTC	CASSLPRGGGGNNEQFF
many	TRBV20-1	TRBJ2-3	TRBD2	TGCAGTGCTAGAGATCTCAGGACTAGCGGTAGCACAGATACGCAGTATTTT	CSARDLRTSGSTDTQYF
.	TRBV20-1	TRBJ2-2	TRBD2	TGCAGTGCCAGCGGGCTAGCGGGAGGAGTGGGGTCCGGGGAGCTGTTTTTT	CSASGLAGGVGSGELFF
few	TRBV4-3	TRBJ2-3	.	TGCGCCAGCAGCCAAGTCGGGACCGGCACAGATACGCAGTATTTT	CASSQVGTGTDTQYF
few	TRBV9	TRBJ1-2	TRBD1	TGTGCCAGCAGCGTAGGACAGGGGATCGGTGGCTACACCTTC	CASSVGQGIGGYTF
many	TRBV20-1	TRBJ1-1	.	TGCAGTGCTACAGGGGAGAAAGCTTTCTTT	CSATGEKAFF
many	TRBV12-3/TRBV12-4	TRBJ1-5	.	TGTGCCAGCACCCAAAGGGGGGGCGCGGCTCAGCCCCAGCATTTT	CASTQRGGAAQPQHF
.	TRBV2	TRBJ1-6	.	TGTGCCAGCAGAGACCAGGGAGGTTCACCCCTCCACTTT	CASRDQGGSPLHF
many	TRBV20-1	TRBJ1-2	.	TGCAGTGCTAGATCCACCTTACAGAGTCTAGGCGATGGCTACACCTTC	CSARSTLQSLGDGYTF
many	TRBV20-1	TRBJ1-4	TRBD1	TGCAGTGCTAGAGTGTCAGGGGGCAATAATGAAAAACTGTTTTTT	CSARVSGGNNEKLFF
.	TRBV5-1	TRBJ2-7	.	TGCGCCAGCAGCTTGGTGGGACTGGGCGAGCAGTACTTC	CASSLVGLGEQYF
.	TRBV11-2	TRBJ2-7	.	TGTGCCAGCAGCTTAGATTGGGGGCGATTTTACGAGCAGTACTTC	CASSLDWGRFYEQYF
few	TRBV5-1	TRBJ2-6	TRBD1	TGCGCCAGCAGCGCATTACTGACAGGGGTACCTGGGGCCAACGTCCTGACTTTC	CASSALLTGVPGANVLTF
.	TRBV30	TRBJ1-2	.	TGTGCCTGGAGTGTATCCTCTTCTTTTAACTATGGCTACACCTTC	CAWSVSSSFNYGYTF
.	TRBV29-1	TRBJ2-5	.	TGCAGCGCTGAATTGGAGGGTGAGACCCTGTACTTC	CSAELEGETLYF
.	TRBV6-1	TRBJ2-1	TRBD2	TGTGCCAGCAGTGAATTCTCTAGCGGGAGGGCGCGAGGGGAGCAGTTCTTC	CASSEFSSGRARGEQFF
.	TRBV10-3	TRBJ1-1	.	TGTGCCATCAGTGAGACCGGCAGGGGCGACACTGAAGCTTTCTTT	CAISETGRGDTEAFF
many	TRBV28	TRBJ2-2	.	TGTGCCAGCAGTTTAATGAGGGTCGGGGAGCTGTTTTTT	CASSLMRVGELFF
many	TRBV5-1	TRBJ1-1	.	TGCGCCAGCAGCTTGGAACCTGGGGGCGTTACTGAAGCTTTCTTT	CASSLEPGGVTEAFF
.	TRBV5-1	TRBJ1-1	.	TGCGCCAGCAGCCCACGCCGGGGGGCGCTGAACACTGAAGCTTTCTTT	CASSPRRGALNTEAFF
.	TRBV27	TRBJ2-1	TRBD2	TGTGCCAGCCAGACGCGGGGGGGAGTCGATGAGCAGTTCTTC	CASQTRGGVDEQFF
many	TRBV20-1	TRBJ2-7	.	TGCAGTGCTCAAAAAGACTACGAGCAGTACTTC	CSAQKDYEQYF
few	TRBV15	TRBJ1-4	TRBD1	TGTGCCACCAGCAGAGTTTGGCAGGGGGGCGAAAAACTGTTTTTT	CATSRVWQGGEKLFF
.	TRBV20-1	TRBJ1-5	TRBD1	TGCAGTGCTAGGGTTCCGGGACAGCTCTCGGGGCCCCAGCATTTT	CSARVPGQLSGPQHF
.	TRBV18	TRBJ2-7	.	TGTGCCAGCTCACCACTTTCCTCACTCCCCTACGAGCAGTACTTC	CASSPLSSLPYEQYF
.	TRBV7-2	TRBJ2-6	.	TGTGCCAGCCCCCCCAACTCTGGGGCCAACGTCCTGACTTTC	CASPPNSGANVLTF
many	TRBV5-1	TRBJ2-1	.	TGCGCCAGCAGCTTGGGGGGAGCTATCGATGGGCAGTTCTTC	CASSLGGAIDGQFF
few	TRBV7-9	TRBJ1-1	.	TGTGCCAGCAGCGCCCTCGGGGAGAACACTGAAGCTTTCTTT	CASSALGENTEAFF
many	TRBV5-1	TRBJ1-1	.	TGCGCCAGCAGACGCAGGGTTTACCCCACCGACGCTGAAGCTTTCTTT	CASRRRVYPTDAEAFF
many	TRBV7-2	TRBJ2-2	.	TGTGCCAGCAGCGAACAGGGTCAGGCCGGGGAGCTGTTTTTT	CASSEQGQAGELFF
many	TRBV20-1	TRBJ2-3	.	TGCAGTGGACTTAGCACAGATACGCAGTATTTT	CSGLSTDTQYF
many	TRBV10-2	TRBJ2-1	.	TGCGCCACCCTCTGGGCAGGGGCTAATGATGAGCAGTTCTTC	CATLWAGANDEQFF
many	TRBV11-2	TRBJ1-2	.	TGTGCCAGCAGCTTCGGACTCGCCTATGGCTACACCTTC	CASSFGLAYGYTF
.	TRBV20-1	TRBJ2-2	TRBD1	TGCAGTGCTAGTCCTACAGGGGTTTCCGGGGAGCTGTTTTTT	CSASPTGVSGELFF
.	TRBV28	TRBJ2-1	.	TGTGCCAGCAATCGGCCTGAAGGTTTCTATGAGCAGTTCTTC	CASNRPEGFYEQFF